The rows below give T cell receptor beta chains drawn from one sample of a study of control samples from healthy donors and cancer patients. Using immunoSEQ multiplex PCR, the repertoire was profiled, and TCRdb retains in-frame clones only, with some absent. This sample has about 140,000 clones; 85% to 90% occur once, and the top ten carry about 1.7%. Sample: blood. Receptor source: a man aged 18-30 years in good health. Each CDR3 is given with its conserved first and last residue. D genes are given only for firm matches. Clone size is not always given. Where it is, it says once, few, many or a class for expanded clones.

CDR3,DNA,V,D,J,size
CASSPPLNEQFF,TGTGCCAGCTCACCACCCCTCAATGAGCAGTTCTTC,TRBV18,NA,TRBJ2-1,NA
CASIPISGQSYGYTF,TGTGCCAGCATCCCTATCTCAGGACAGTCCTATGGCTACACCTTC,TRBV7-2,NA,TRBJ1-2,NA
CASSVGAGGPETQYF,TGTGCCAGCAGCGTAGGAGCGGGGGGGCCGGAGACCCAGTACTTC,TRBV9,TRBD2,TRBJ2-5,NA
CSASTPGGGAYEQYF,TGCAGTGCTAGTACGCCCGGGGGCGGAGCCTACGAGCAGTACTTC,TRBV20-1,NA,TRBJ2-7,NA
CASSFRLANEQFF,TGTGCCAGCAGTTTCCGACTCGCCAATGAGCAGTTCTTC,TRBV27,NA,TRBJ2-1,NA
CAIEKGLGEGQPQHF,TGTGCCATCGAAAAGGGGTTGGGTGAGGGTCAGCCCCAGCATTTT,TRBV28,NA,TRBJ1-5,NA
CAWSDGGATGSPLHF,TGTGCCTGGAGCGACGGGGGCGCGACGGGCTCACCCCTCCACTTT,TRBV30,NA,TRBJ1-6,NA
CASSFTDRVWDTQYF,TGTGCCAGCAGCTTCACAGACAGGGTCTGGGATACGCAGTATTTT,TRBV28,TRBD1,TRBJ2-3,NA
CASSPRLFPGQGVYSNQPQHF,TGTGCCAGCAGTCCACGTTTATTTCCGGGACAGGGGGTTTATAGCAATCAGCCCCAGCATTTT,TRBV6-2/TRBV6-3,TRBD1,TRBJ1-5,NA
CASSLERARDTEAFF,TGTGCCAGCAGCTTAGAAAGGGCTCGGGACACTGAAGCTTTCTTT,TRBV7-8,NA,TRBJ1-1,few
CASSPPGSYEQYF,TGTGCCAGCAGCCCTCCGGGGTCCTACGAGCAGTACTTC,TRBV13,NA,TRBJ2-7,NA
CATSPILGRGFTDTQYF,TGTGCCACCAGCCCTATACTCGGGCGGGGCTTCACAGATACGCAGTATTTT,TRBV15,NA,TRBJ2-3,NA
CASRPGLGNSPLHF,TGTGCCAGCAGGCCGGGTTTAGGGAATTCACCCCTCCACTTT,TRBV27,NA,TRBJ1-6,NA
CASSEDRGYEQYF,TGTGCCAGCAGTGAGGACAGGGGCTACGAGCAGTACTTC,TRBV2,TRBD1,TRBJ2-7,NA
CASSQDGPDTQYF,TGTGCCAGCAGCCAAGATGGTCCAGATACGCAGTATTTT,TRBV4-2,NA,TRBJ2-3,NA
CASSAGGYNEQFF,TGTGCCAGTAGTGCAGGGGGATACAATGAGCAGTTCTTC,TRBV19,TRBD1,TRBJ2-1,NA
CASSFDRNEQFF,TGTGCCAGCAGCTTTGACAGGAATGAGCAGTTCTTC,TRBV7-9,NA,TRBJ2-1,once
CASSSHDREVSPLHF,TGCGCCAGCAGCAGCCATGACAGGGAAGTTTCACCCCTCCACTTT,TRBV5-1,TRBD1,TRBJ1-6,once
CASSLTGLDEQYF,TGTGCCAGCAGCCTAACAGGTCTGGACGAGCAGTACTTC,TRBV7-9,NA,TRBJ2-7,NA
CASSPRTSGGRETQYF,TGTGCCAGCAGCCCTAGGACTAGCGGGGGCAGGGAGACCCAGTACTTC,TRBV3-1/TRBV3-2,TRBD2,TRBJ2-5,NA